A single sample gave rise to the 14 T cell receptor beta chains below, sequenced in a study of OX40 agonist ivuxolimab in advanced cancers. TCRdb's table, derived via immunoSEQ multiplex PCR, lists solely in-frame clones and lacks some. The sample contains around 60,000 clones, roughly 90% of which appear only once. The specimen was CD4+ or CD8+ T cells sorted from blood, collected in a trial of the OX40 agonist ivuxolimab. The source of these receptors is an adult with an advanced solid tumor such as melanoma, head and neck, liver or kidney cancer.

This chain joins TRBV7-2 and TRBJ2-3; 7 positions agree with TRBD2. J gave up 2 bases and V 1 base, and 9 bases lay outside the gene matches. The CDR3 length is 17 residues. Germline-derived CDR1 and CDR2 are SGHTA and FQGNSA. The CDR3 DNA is TGTGCCAGCAGCTTAGGGCCCAGCGGGACCTTCACAGATACGCAGTATTTT. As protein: CASSLGPSGTFTDTQYF. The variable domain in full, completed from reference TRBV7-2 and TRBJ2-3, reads GAGVSQSPSNKVTEKGKDVELRCDPISGHTALYWYRQSLGQGLEFLIYFQGNSAPDKSGLPSDRFSAERTGGSVSTLTIQRTQQEDSAVYLCASSLGPSGTFTDTQYFGPGTRLTVL.

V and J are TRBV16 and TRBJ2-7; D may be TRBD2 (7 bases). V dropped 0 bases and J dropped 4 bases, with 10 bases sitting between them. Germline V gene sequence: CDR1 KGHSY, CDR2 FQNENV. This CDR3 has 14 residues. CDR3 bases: TGTGCCAGCAGCCAATCTGGGGGGGCTTACGAGCAGTACTTC. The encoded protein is CASSQSGGAYEQYF.

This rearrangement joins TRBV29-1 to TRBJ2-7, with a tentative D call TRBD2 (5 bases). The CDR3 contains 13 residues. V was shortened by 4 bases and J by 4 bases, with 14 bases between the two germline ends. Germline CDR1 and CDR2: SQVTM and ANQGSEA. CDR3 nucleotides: TGCAGCGTTGCGCACGGGGTAGGGTACGAGCAGTACTTC. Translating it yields CSVAHGVGYEQYF.

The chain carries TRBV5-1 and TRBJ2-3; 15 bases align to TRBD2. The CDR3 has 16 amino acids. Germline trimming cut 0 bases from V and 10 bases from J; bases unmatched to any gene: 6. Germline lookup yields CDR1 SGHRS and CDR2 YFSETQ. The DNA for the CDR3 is TGCGCCAGCAGCTTGGGGGGACTAGCGGGAGGAAGTCCGCAGTATTTT. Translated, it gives CASSLGGLAGGSPQYF.

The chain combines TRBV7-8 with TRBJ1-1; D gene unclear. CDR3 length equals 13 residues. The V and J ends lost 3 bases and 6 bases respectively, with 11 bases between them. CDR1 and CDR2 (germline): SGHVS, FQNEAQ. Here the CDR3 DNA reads TGTGCCAGCAGCTTGAGTGTTGGGGCTGAAGCTTTCTTT. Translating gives CASSLSVGAEAFF.

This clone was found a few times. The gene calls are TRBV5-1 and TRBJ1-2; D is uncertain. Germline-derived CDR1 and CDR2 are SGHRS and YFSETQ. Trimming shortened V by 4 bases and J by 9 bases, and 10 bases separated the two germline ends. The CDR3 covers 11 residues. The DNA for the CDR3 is TGCGCCAGCAGCCTTGACGGGAGCTACACCTTC. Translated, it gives CASSLDGSYTF.

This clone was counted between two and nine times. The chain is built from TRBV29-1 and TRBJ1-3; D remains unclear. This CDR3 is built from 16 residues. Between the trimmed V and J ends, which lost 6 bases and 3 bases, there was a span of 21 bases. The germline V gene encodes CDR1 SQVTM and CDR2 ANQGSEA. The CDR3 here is CSVRADSEARGNTIYF. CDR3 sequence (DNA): TGCAGCGTGCGGGCCGATAGCGAAGCCCGTGGAAACACCATATATTTT.

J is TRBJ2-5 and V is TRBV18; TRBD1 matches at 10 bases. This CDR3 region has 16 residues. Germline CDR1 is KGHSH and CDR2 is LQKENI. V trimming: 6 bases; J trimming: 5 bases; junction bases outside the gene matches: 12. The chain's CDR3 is CASSPGTGVRGETQYF. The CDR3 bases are TGTGCCAGCTCGCCCGGGACAGGGGTAAGAGGCGAGACCCAGTACTTC.

DNA for the CDR3: TGTGCCAGCAGTTTAGACTTGCGGGAGCAGTTCTTC. Protein product: CASSLDLREQFF. The gene calls are TRBV28 and TRBJ2-1, with D hard to call. The germline V gene encodes CDR1 MDHEN and CDR2 SYDVKM. This CDR3 is 12 amino acids long. V was clipped by 2 bases and J by 10 bases, with 9 bases between them.

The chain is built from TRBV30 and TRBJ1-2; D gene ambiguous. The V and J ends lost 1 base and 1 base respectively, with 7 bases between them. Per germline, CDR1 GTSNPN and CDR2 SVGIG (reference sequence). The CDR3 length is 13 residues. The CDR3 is CAWSESLNYGYTF. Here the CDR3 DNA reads TGTGCCTGGAGTGAAAGCCTTAACTATGGCTACACCTTC.

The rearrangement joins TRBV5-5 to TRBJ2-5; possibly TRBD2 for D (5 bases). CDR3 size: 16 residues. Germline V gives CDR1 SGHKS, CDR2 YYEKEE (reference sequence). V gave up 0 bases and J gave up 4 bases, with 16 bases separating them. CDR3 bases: TGTGCCAGCAGCTTGGGGTCCTCGAGGGCGGGAGAGACCCAGTACTTC. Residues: CASSLGSSRAGETQYF.

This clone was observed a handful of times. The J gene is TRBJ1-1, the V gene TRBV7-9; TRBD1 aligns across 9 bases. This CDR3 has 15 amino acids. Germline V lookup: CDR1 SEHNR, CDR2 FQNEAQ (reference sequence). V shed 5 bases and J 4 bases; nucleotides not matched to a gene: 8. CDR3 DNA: TGTGCCAGCAGCCTTAGACAGGGGGATCCCACTGAAGCTTTCTTT. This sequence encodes CASSLRQGDPTEAFF. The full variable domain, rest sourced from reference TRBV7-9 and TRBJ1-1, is DTGVSQNPRHKITKRGQNVTFRCDPISEHNRLYWYRQTLGQGPEFLTYFQNEAQLEKSRLLSDRFSAERPKGSFSTLEIQRTEQGDSAMYLCASSLRQGDPTEAFFGQGTRLTVV.

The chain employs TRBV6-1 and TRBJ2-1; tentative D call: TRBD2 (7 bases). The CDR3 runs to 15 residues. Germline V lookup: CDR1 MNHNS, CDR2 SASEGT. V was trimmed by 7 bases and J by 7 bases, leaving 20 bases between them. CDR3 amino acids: CASTMGGPPINEQFF. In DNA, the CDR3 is TGTGCCAGCACTATGGGGGGGCCACCCATAAATGAGCAGTTCTTC.

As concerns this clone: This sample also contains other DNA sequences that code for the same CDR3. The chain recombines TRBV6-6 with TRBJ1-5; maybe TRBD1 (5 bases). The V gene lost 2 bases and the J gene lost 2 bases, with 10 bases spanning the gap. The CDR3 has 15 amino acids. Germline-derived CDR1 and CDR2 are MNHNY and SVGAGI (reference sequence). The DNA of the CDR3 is TGTGCCAGCAGTTACGGGGGGTCGGGCAATCAGCCCCAGCATTTT. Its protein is CASSYGGSGNQPQHF.